This T cell receptor beta chain was sequenced for a study of cytomegalovirus exposure and HLA in healthy donors. Study background: A previous analysis identified 117 million unique TCR beta sequences derived from 180 million or so T cells. Study conclusions and caveats: The study dropped some indistinguishable V segments, TRBV6-2 and TRBV6-3 among them. Information on immune exposure was restricted to one variable (CMV serostatus).

The PCR was carried out with 60 Vbeta primers and 13 Jbeta primers. Profiling relied on immunoSEQ multiplex PCR, and the TCRdb table lists in-frame clones only, not all of them. In all, the sample yields roughly 80,000 clones. Between the trimmed V and J ends, which lost 3 bases and 4 bases, there was a span of 14 bases. CDR3 length: 15 residues. CDR1 is KGHSH, CDR2 LQKENI, per germline. Of note for this clone: Its antigen is unidentified.

The TCR originated in a girl between 5 and 17 years old in good health and CMV-seropositive. Material: PBMCs. This sequence joins TRBV18 and TRBJ2-3; a possible D gene is TRBD1 (6 bases). In nucleotides, the CDR3 is TGTGCCAGCTCACCTTCACAGGGTAGCCCAGATACGCAGTATTTT. Residues: CASSPSQGSPDTQYF.